This TCR beta chain was captured by sequencing in a study of response to subunit inactivated influenza vaccine. Regarding the study as a whole: Few additional T cells are recruited per seasonal influenza vaccination, authors suggested.

TCRdb independently ran MiXCR on the RT-PCR reads; one entry per CDR3 protein. This sample yields 450,000 to 600,000 distinct CDR3 sequences, of which approximately 16% are seen a single time; 3% belongs to the top ten. This clonotype was seen more than once but under ten times. What it recognizes is unknown. This clonotype originated in a man in his fifties or sixties who received an inactivated influenza vaccine. The sample here was CD4+ T cells sorted from PBMCs, taken around 2 years after vaccination.

CDR3 sequence (DNA): TGCGCCAGCAGCCAAGATCGACAGGGAAGGGAAAAACTGTTTTTT. This translates into CASSQDRQGREKLFF. The rearrangement links TRBV4-1 to TRBJ1-4; 7 bases line up with TRBD1. The junction had 6 bases not matched to a gene; V was cut back by 0 bases and J by 8 bases. The CDR3 length is 15 residues. Looked up from germline, CDR1 is MGHRA and CDR2 is YSYEKL.